The entry below gives a single T cell receptor (beta chain) sequence along with its context. The antigen remains undetermined. These data originate in a study of cytomegalovirus exposure and HLA in healthy donors. Study findings and constraints: Clonal expansion, a later analysis showed, was greater in HLA-associated TCR beta chains than in equally common others. Across donors, most TCRs were seen rarely, yet some public ones were widespread. In a later analysis, the majority of CMV-associated beta chains seemingly showed HLA restriction.

The PCR employed 60 Vbeta primers together with 13 Jbeta primers. Data came from immunoSEQ multiplex PCR; TCRdb stores just in-frame clones and leaves some out. The table has some 130,000 clones, roughly 77% seen once; the top ten hold about 4.9%. Trimming left V 4 bases short and J 5 bases short, with 13 bases between. The CDR3 is 14 amino acids. Per the germline V gene, CDR1 is MNHNS and CDR2 is SASEGT. Sample: PBMCs. This chain uses TRBV6-1 with TRBJ2-3; TRBD1 is a possible D gene (6 bases). The clonotype originates from a man younger than 45 in good health. As DNA, the CDR3 is TGTGCCAGCAGTGTTTACAGGGTAGGAGATACGCAGTATTTT. This sequence encodes CASSVYRVGDTQYF.